The 19 T cell receptor beta chains reported below all come from one sample, sequenced in a study of blood T cell repertoires in COVID-19. This table comes from immunoSEQ multiplex PCR, and its TCRdb copy is limited to in-frame clones, with some not included. The sample yields approximately 45,000 clones, 83% seen once. Sequenced: peripheral blood. The receptors stem from a woman of 80 years or more with acute or convalescent COVID-19.

The rearrangement joins TRBV7-9 to TRBJ1-6; D remains ambiguous. Germline V gene data show CDR1 as SEHNR and CDR2 as FQNEAQ (reference sequence). Trimming removed 6 bases at V and 7 bases at J, with 16 bases between. This CDR3 spans 15 amino acids. CDR3 sequence (DNA): TGTGCCAGCAGGGCAGGTGCGAGGGAGAATTCACCCCTCCACTTT. Its translation is CASRAGARENSPLHF.

The chain's CDR3 is CASSVLLAAGELFF. The DNA of the CDR3 is TGTGCCAGCAGTGTGCTCCTAGCGGCCGGGGAGCTGTTTTTT. The chain links TRBV2 to TRBJ2-2; 7 bases line up with TRBD2. CDR1 and CDR2 (germline): SNHLY, FYNNEI. The CDR3 consists of 14 residues. The V gene end was trimmed by 4 bases and the J gene end by 6 bases; junction bases not matched to a gene: 5.

This clone was seen a single time. The V and J genes are TRBV19 and TRBJ1-1, with D maybe TRBD1 (6 bases). The V gene's germline CDR1 is LNHDA and CDR2 SQIVND (reference sequence). This CDR3 contains 15 residues. V was trimmed by 2 bases and J by 0 bases, leaving 10 bases between them. This CDR3 reads CASSIRAGVNTEAFF. CDR3 DNA: TGTGCCAGTAGTATAAGGGCAGGGGTGAACACTGAAGCTTTCTTT.

This rearrangement joins TRBV11-2 to TRBJ1-1; tentative D call: TRBD1 (5 bases). The CDR3 is 15 amino acids. V shed 2 bases and J shed 2 bases, with 12 bases lying between them. CDR1 is SGHAT, CDR2 FQNNGV, per germline. The CDR3 DNA follows: TGTGCCAGCAGCTTAATCAGGGCTACAAACACTGAAGCTTTCTTT. Translated, it gives CASSLIRATNTEAFF.

This rearrangement joins TRBV24-1 to TRBJ2-3; D is undetermined. With 4 bases removed from V and 0 bases from J, the gap between germline ends came to 4 bases. Germline V gene lookup returns CDR1 KGHDR and CDR2 SFDVKD. This CDR3 has 13 residues. For the CDR3, the DNA is TGTGCCACCAGTGACGAGAGCACAGATACGCAGTATTTT. It is translated as CATSDESTDTQYF.

The chain employs TRBV15 and TRBJ1-2; 7 bases match TRBD1. CDR3 length: 16 residues. Losses at the gene ends were 0 bases for V and 7 bases for J; bases not matched to a gene: 11. CDR1 and CDR2 from the germline V gene are LNHNV and YYDKDF (reference sequence). CDR3 protein: CATSRDGVGDRVGYTF. The CDR3 bases are TGTGCCACCAGCAGAGATGGTGTAGGAGACAGGGTTGGCTACACCTTC.

This clone was counted a single time. The V gene is TRBV2, the J gene TRBJ1-2; possible D gene TRBD1, 5 bases. This CDR3 comprises 13 residues. The V end was cut by 4 bases, the J end by 4 bases, with 10 bases between. The V gene's germline CDR1 is SNHLY and CDR2 FYNNEI. CDR3 amino acids: CASSGTTFYGYTF. The DNA for the CDR3 is TGTGCCAGCAGTGGGACAACGTTCTATGGCTACACCTTC.

This chain joins TRBV28 and TRBJ2-2; 7 nucleotides align to TRBD2. The CDR3 runs to 13 residues. Germline values: CDR1 MDHEN, CDR2 SYDVKM. Trimming cost V 10 bases and J 3 bases; bases outside gene matches: 5. The CDR3 DNA sequence: TGTGCCATCGCTGCGGGGGACACCGGGGAGCTGTTTTTT. This sequence encodes CAIAAGDTGELFF.

V and J are TRBV9 and TRBJ1-1; no definite D call. The V end lost 2 bases, the J end lost 5 bases, and 10 bases lay between the germline ends. Germline V CDR1 and CDR2: SGDLS, YYNGEE. CDR3 length: 13 amino acids. In nucleotides, the CDR3 is TGTGCCAGCAGCGTTAAGAGCGGAACTGAAGCTTTCTTT. As protein: CASSVKSGTEAFF.

This chain connects TRBV25-1 to TRBJ1-1; 11 nucleotides agree with TRBD1. V gave up 5 bases and J gave up 0 bases; unmatched junction bases: 8. The germline V gene encodes CDR1 MGHDK and CDR2 SYGVNS. The CDR3 sequence is 17 residues long. The DNA for the CDR3 is TGTGCCAGCAGTCCCGGGACAGGGGGTCCCATGAACACTGAAGCTTTCTTT. It codes for CASSPGTGGPMNTEAFF.

CDR3 nucleotides: TGCGCCAGCAGCTTGACAGGGGGTGGATACAATGAGCAGTTCTTC. Its protein is CASSLTGGGYNEQFF. The chain recombines TRBV5-1 with TRBJ2-1, with 8 bases matching TRBD1. Unmatched junction bases numbered 4, after V lost 1 base and J lost 4 bases. This CDR3 spans 15 amino acids. Looked up from germline, CDR1 is SGHRS and CDR2 is YFSETQ.

The rearrangement links TRBV5-6 to TRBJ2-5, with D tentatively TRBD1 (5 bases). Germline V CDR1 and CDR2: SGHDT, YYEEEE. The CDR3 is 15 amino acids. Trimming shortened V by 0 bases and J by 2 bases, and 11 bases separated the two germline ends. The CDR3 here is CASSLDHRMQETQYF. DNA of the CDR3: TGTGCCAGCAGCTTGGATCACAGGATGCAAGAGACCCAGTACTTC.

In its sample, this clone was seen once. The chain carries TRBV15 and TRBJ2-2, with TRBD2 matching over 13 bases. Losses at the gene ends were 1 base for V and 6 bases for J; bases not matched to a gene: 2. The germline V gene has CDR1 LNHNV and CDR2 YYDKDF (reference sequence). The CDR3 sequence is 16 residues long. CDR3 sequence reads: CATSRGLAGGAGELFF. The CDR3 DNA reads as TGTGCCACCAGCAGAGGACTAGCGGGGGGCGCCGGGGAGCTGTTTTTT.

The CDR3 coding sequence is TGTGCCAGCAGCTTGGAGGCGGGGGCCCGCGGACGGGAGCAGTACTTC. Translation gives CASSLEAGARGREQYF. The chain links TRBV5-4 to TRBJ2-7, with a tentative D call TRBD2 (7 bases). The CDR3 runs to 16 residues. V was shortened by 0 bases and J by 7 bases, with 20 bases between the two germline ends. Germline values: CDR1 SGHNT, CDR2 YYREEE (reference sequence).

On this clone itself: Mismatch with germline at one junction end may stem from a read error. Other nucleotide sequences from this sample produce the same CDR3. The genes are TRBV24-1 and TRBJ2-3, with 7 bases fitting TRBD1. Germline V lookup: CDR1 KGHDR, CDR2 SFDVKD. This CDR3 has 17 residues. The CDR3 DNA reads as TGTCCCACCTGTGATCCAAAACGCGACAGGGTCACAGATACGCAGTATTTT. Protein sequence: CPTCDPKRDRVTDTQYF.

This rearrangement joins TRBV11-2 to TRBJ1-1; D not resolved. CDR3 length: 13 residues. Germline V lookup: CDR1 SGHAT, CDR2 FQNNGV. V lost 0 bases, J lost 3 bases, and 5 bases lay in between. CDR3 sequence: CASSLEGDTEAFF. The CDR3 nucleotides read TGTGCCAGCAGCTTAGAGGGAGACACTGAAGCTTTCTTT.

The chain links TRBV7-6 to TRBJ1-1; D is perhaps TRBD1 (5 bases). CDR1 SGHVS and CDR2 FNYEAQ come from the germline V gene. The CDR3 covers 16 residues. Trimming took off 5 bases at V and 3 bases at J, with 19 bases between the two ends. The CDR3 loop reads CASSAPGGGLDTEAFF. DNA of the CDR3: TGTGCCAGCAGCGCCCCGGGCGGGGGTTTGGACACTGAAGCTTTCTTT. The entire variable domain, with the rest obtained from reference TRBV7-6 and TRBJ1-1, is as follows: GAGVSQSPRYKVTKRGQDVALRCDPISGHVSLYWYRQALGQGPEFLTYFNYEAQQDKSGLPNDRFSAERPEGSISTLTIQRTEQRDSAMYRCASSAPGGGLDTEAFFGQGTRLTVV.

The chain carries TRBV6-5 and TRBJ1-1; 11 nucleotides agree with TRBD1. Germline CDR1 reads MNHEY; CDR2 reads SVGAGI. The CDR3 sequence is 15 residues long. V shed 3 bases and J 5 bases; nucleotides not matched to a gene: 5. CDR3 amino acids: CASSYAGTGGTEAFF. In DNA, the CDR3 is TGTGCCAGCAGTTATGCCGGGACAGGGGGAACTGAAGCTTTCTTT.

This clone was detected once. This rearrangement joins TRBV7-9 to TRBJ2-5; no definite D call. This CDR3 has 13 residues. Germline V lookup: CDR1 SEHNR, CDR2 FQNEAQ (reference sequence). Trimming removed 3 bases from V and 4 bases from J, with 9 bases in between. As DNA, the CDR3 is TGTGCCAGCAGCTTCTCCCCCAGAGAGACCCAGTACTTC. It is translated as CASSFSPRETQYF.